The clone carrying this T cell receptor beta chain was picked up many times. Trimming cost V 6 bases and J 1 base; bases outside gene matches: 10. The length of the CDR3 is 17 residues. Per germline, CDR1 MDHEN and CDR2 SYDVKM. Each CDR3 protein gets one entry after TCRdb re-called the reads with MiXCR. This sample yields some 680,000 distinct CDR3 sequences, of which 35% are seen a single time; under 3% belongs to the top ten. These data are taken from a study of T cell repertoires in cytomegalovirus infection. Sequenced sample: PBMCs. The origin of this receptor is a human donor in good health (CMV status not recorded). Some clones in this sample may be carry-over from other donors' samples. V usage is TRBV28 and J usage is TRBJ2-3; 10 positions match TRBD2. CDR3 DNA: TGTGCCAGCAGGCCGCAGCGGGAGGGCCCTCGCACAGATACGCAGTATTTT. Translating gives CASRPQREGPRTDTQYF.